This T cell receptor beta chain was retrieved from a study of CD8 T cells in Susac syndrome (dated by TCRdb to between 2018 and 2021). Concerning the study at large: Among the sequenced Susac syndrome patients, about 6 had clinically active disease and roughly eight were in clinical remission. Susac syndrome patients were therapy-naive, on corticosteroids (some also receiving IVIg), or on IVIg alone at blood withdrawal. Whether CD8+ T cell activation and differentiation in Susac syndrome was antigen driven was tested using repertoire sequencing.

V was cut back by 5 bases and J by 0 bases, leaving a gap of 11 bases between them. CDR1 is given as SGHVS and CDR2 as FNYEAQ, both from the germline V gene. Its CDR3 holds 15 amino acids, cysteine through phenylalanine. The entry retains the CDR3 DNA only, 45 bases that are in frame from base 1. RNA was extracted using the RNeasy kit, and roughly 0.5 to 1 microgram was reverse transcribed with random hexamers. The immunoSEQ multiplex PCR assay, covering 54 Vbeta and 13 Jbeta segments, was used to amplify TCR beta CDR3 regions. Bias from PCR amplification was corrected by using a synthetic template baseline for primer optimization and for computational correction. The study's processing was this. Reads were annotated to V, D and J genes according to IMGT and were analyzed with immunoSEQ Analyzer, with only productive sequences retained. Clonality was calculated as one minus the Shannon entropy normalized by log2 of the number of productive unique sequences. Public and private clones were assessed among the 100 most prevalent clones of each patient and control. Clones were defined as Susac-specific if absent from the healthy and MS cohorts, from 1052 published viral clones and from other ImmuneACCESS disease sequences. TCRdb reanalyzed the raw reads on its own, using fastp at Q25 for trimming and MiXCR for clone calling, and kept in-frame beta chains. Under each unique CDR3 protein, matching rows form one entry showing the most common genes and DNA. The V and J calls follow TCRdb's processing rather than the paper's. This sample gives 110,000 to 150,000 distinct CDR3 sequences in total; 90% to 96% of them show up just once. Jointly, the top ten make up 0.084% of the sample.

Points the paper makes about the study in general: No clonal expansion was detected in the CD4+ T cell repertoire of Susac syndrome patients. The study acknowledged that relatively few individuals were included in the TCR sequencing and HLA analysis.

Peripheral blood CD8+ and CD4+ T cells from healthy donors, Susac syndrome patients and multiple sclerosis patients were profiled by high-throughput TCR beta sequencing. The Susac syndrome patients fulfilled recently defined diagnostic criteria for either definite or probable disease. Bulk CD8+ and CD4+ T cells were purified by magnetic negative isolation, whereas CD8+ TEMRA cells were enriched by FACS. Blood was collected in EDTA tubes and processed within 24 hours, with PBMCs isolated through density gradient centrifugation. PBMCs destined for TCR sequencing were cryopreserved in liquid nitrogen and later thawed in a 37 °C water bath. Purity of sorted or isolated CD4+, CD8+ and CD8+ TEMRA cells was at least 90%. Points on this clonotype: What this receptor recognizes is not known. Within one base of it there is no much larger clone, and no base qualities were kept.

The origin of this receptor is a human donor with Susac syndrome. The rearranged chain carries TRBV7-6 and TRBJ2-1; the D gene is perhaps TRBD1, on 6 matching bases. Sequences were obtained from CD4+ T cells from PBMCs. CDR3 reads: CASSTGQSSYNEQFF. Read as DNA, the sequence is TGTGCCAGCAGCACGGGACAAAGCTCCTACAATGAGCAGTTCTTC.